Given below is one TCR beta chain in context. Its antigen is still unknown. The sample belongs to a study of early T cells in non-severe SARS-CoV-2 infection. Each single cDNA molecule received a unique molecular identifier. Via MiXCR, TCRdb re-called the 5' RACE reads, giving one row per CDR3 protein. The sample has tens of thousands of distinct CDR3 sequences, approximately 10% seen once; the top ten hold roughly 5.7%. Whole-study results and caveats: Private and CD4 specificities were missed by VDJdb matching, which favored anti-spike CD8 responses.

V shed 4 bases and J shed 6 bases, with 13 bases lying between them. CDR3 length: 14 residues. Germline CDR1 SGDLS, CDR2 YYNGEE. The genes are TRBV9 and TRBJ2-2; possibly TRBD1 for D (6 bases). This sample comprised whole blood, obtained at baseline. This clonotype originated in an adult who was a healthcare worker with PCR-confirmed SARS-CoV-2 infection or an uninfected control (not recorded which). CDR3 nucleotide sequence: TGTGCCAGCAGCATCGACAGGCACCCCGGGGAGCTGTTTTTT. Translated, it gives CASSIDRHPGELFF.